These T cell receptor beta chains were read from a single sample in a study of molecular identifiers for immune sequencing clone quantification. TCRdb passed the PCR reads through MiXCR, listing each CDR3 protein once. The sample holds 550,000 to 750,000 distinct CDR3 sequences; 20% are singletons and the top ten take roughly 0.9%. Sequenced input: naive CD8+ T cells from blood, with Jurkat cell RNA spiked in. The source of these receptors is a human donor in good health. Some libraries in this study had Jurkat cell RNA spiked in. Each CDR3 is given with its conserved first and last residue. The order of the fields is J gene, D gene, clone size, V gene, CDR3 DNA, CDR3 protein. D genes are given only for firm matches. Where a row states a size, it is once, few, many or the class of an expanded clone; other rows omit it.

J: TRBJ2-5
D: -
size: many
V: TRBV18
DNA: TGTGCCAGCTCACCCCTCTTTCAGGAACCCCAAGAGACCCAGTACTTC
CDR3: CASSPLFQEPQETQYF

J: TRBJ2-3
D: TRBD2
size: many
V: TRBV30
DNA: TGTGCCTGGGAACTAGCGGGGGGTTTGGATACGCAGTATTTT
CDR3: CAWELAGGLDTQYF

J: TRBJ2-4
D: -
size: -
V: TRBV2
DNA: TGTGCCAGCAGTGAATCCGACCGCGCGCGGGACATTCAGCACTTC
CDR3: CASSESDRARDIQHF

J: TRBJ2-4
D: TRBD2
size: few
V: TRBV4-3
DNA: TGCGCCAGCAGCCAGTGGACTAGCGGGAGCGAAAACATTCAGTACTTC
CDR3: CASSQWTSGSENIQYF

J: TRBJ2-7
D: -
size: -
V: TRBV6-2/TRBV6-3
DNA: TGTGCCAGCAGTTATGATCTCCTATCCTACGAGCAGTACTTC
CDR3: CASSYDLLSYEQYF

J: TRBJ1-1
D: -
size: many
V: TRBV14
DNA: TGTGCCAGCAGGGAAGAGACGAACACTGAAGCTTTCTTT
CDR3: CASREETNTEAFF

J: TRBJ2-7
D: TRBD1
size: many
V: TRBV27
DNA: TGTGCCAGCAGTAGCTACGGGACAGGGTGGGTCTACGAGCAGTACTTC
CDR3: CASSSYGTGWVYEQYF

J: TRBJ1-4
D: -
size: -
V: TRBV4-1
DNA: TGCGCCAGCAGCCAAGTTCGGGTTGACCCTGCAACTAATGAAAAACTGTTTTTT
CDR3: CASSQVRVDPATNEKLFF

J: TRBJ2-7
D: -
size: -
V: TRBV5-6
DNA: TGTGCCAGCAGCTTGTACAGCTACGGGCAGTACTTC
CDR3: CASSLYSYGQYF

J: TRBJ2-1
D: -
size: many
V: TRBV5-1
DNA: TGCGCCAGCAGCTTCAGGGCCACGGGTTCTCTCACCTACAATGAGCAGTTCTTC
CDR3: CASSFRATGSLTYNEQFF

J: TRBJ1-1
D: -
size: few
V: TRBV7-2
DNA: TGTGCCAGCAGCTTAGAAGGGACATGGAACACTGAAGCTTTCTTT
CDR3: CASSLEGTWNTEAFF

J: TRBJ2-7
D: -
size: many
V: TRBV20-1
DNA: TGCAGTGCTACCTCTCGCAGCATTACCTACGAGCAGTACTTC
CDR3: CSATSRSITYEQYF

J: TRBJ1-1
D: -
size: many
V: TRBV27
DNA: TGTGCCAGCAGTTTATCGGGCAGCCTGAACACTGAAGCTTTCTTT
CDR3: CASSLSGSLNTEAFF

J: TRBJ2-2
D: TRBD1
size: few
V: TRBV20-1
DNA: TGCAGTGCTAGAGTCTCAGGGGGATACACCGGGGAGCTGTTTTTT
CDR3: CSARVSGGYTGELFF

J: TRBJ2-7
D: TRBD1
size: few
V: TRBV7-9
DNA: TGTGCCAGCAGCGGGACCGGGACAGGGGGCCTCGAGCAGTACTTC
CDR3: CASSGTGTGGLEQYF

J: TRBJ1-2
D: -
size: few
V: TRBV3-1
DNA: TGTGCCAGCAGCCCCGAGTCGGGGGGCTACACCTTC
CDR3: CASSPESGGYTF

J: TRBJ1-6
D: TRBD1
size: few
V: TRBV7-9
DNA: TGTGCCAGCAGCTCCCAACAGGGGCCCTCCAGGGGTTCACCCCTCCACTTT
CDR3: CASSSQQGPSRGSPLHF

J: TRBJ2-5
D: TRBD1
size: -
V: TRBV4-3
DNA: TGCGCCAGCAGCCAAGAATGGGGACAGGGGAAGGAGACCCAGTACTTC
CDR3: CASSQEWGQGKETQYF

J: TRBJ2-6
D: -
size: many
V: TRBV18
DNA: TGTGCCAGCTCACCTCAGGGCGGCGGGGCGTCCAACGTCCTGACTTTC
CDR3: CASSPQGGGASNVLTF

J: TRBJ2-6
D: -
size: many
V: TRBV7-9
DNA: TGTGCCAGCAGTTACAGACCTATTGGGGCCAACGTCCTGACTTTC
CDR3: CASSYRPIGANVLTF

J: TRBJ1-3
D: -
size: few
V: TRBV4-1
DNA: TGCGCCAGCAGCCAAGCCGTAGTCTCTGGAAACACCATATATTTT
CDR3: CASSQAVVSGNTIYF

J: TRBJ1-4
D: -
size: few
V: TRBV20-1
DNA: TGCAGTGCCCCAGGGTTAGGGAAACTGTTTTTT
CDR3: CSAPGLGKLFF

J: TRBJ2-5
D: -
size: many
V: TRBV6-5
DNA: TGTGCCAGCAGACCTTACTACAAGTACCAAGAGACCCAGTACTTC
CDR3: CASRPYYKYQETQYF

J: TRBJ1-5
D: -
size: -
V: TRBV19
DNA: TGTGCCAGTAGTATAACTTCTTTAGGTCAGCCCCAGCATTTT
CDR3: CASSITSLGQPQHF

J: TRBJ2-7
D: -
size: -
V: TRBV2
DNA: TGTGCCAGCAAATCTACGGCCGAGCAGTACTTC
CDR3: CASKSTAEQYF

J: TRBJ2-1
D: TRBD1
size: -
V: TRBV12-3/TRBV12-4
DNA: TGTGCCAGCAGTCCGGACAGGGCCGACAATGAGCAGTTCTTC
CDR3: CASSPDRADNEQFF

J: TRBJ2-1
D: TRBD2
size: -
V: TRBV4-1
DNA: TGCGCCAGCAGCCAAGTTGCGGGAGTCCAGAATGAGCAGTCCTTC
CDR3: CASSQVAGVQNEQSF

J: TRBJ2-1
D: TRBD2
size: -
V: TRBV20-1
DNA: TGCAGTGCTAGTCTCGGACTAGCGGGGGGAAATCAATACAATGAGCAGTTCTTC
CDR3: CSASLGLAGGNQYNEQFF

J: TRBJ1-1
D: -
size: many
V: TRBV6-6
DNA: TGTGCCAGCAGTCCCCGGGGGGGGGCGAGGACTGAAGCTTTCTTT
CDR3: CASSPRGGARTEAFF

J: TRBJ1-2
D: -
size: -
V: TRBV12-3/TRBV12-4
DNA: TGTGCCAGCAGTTTAGGGCCCGCAGAGGCTGGCTACACCTTC
CDR3: CASSLGPAEAGYTF

J: TRBJ1-3
D: TRBD1
size: many
V: TRBV19
DNA: TGTGCCATCTCACAGGGGACTGGAAACACCATATATTTT
CDR3: CAISQGTGNTIYF

J: TRBJ1-5
D: TRBD1
size: many
V: TRBV6-6
DNA: TGTGCCTCTCAGGGACAGGGCAATCAGCCCCAGCATTTT
CDR3: CASQGQGNQPQHF

J: TRBJ2-7
D: -
size: -
V: TRBV27
DNA: TGTGCCAGCAGTTTAGACCAGCCGGGGCCGTCCTACGAGCAGTACTTC
CDR3: CASSLDQPGPSYEQYF

J: TRBJ2-3
D: TRBD2
size: many
V: TRBV5-5
DNA: TGTGCCAGCAGCTTGGCTACTAGCGGGGGGGCCCTCGCAGATACGCAGTATTTT
CDR3: CASSLATSGGALADTQYF

J: TRBJ2-7
D: -
size: many
V: TRBV6-2/TRBV6-3
DNA: TGTGCCAGCAGTCCCGGGAAGGTTCACGAGCAGTACTTC
CDR3: CASSPGKVHEQYF

J: TRBJ1-6
D: -
size: -
V: TRBV27
DNA: TGTGCCAGCGCATGGGGGGGAGAGCGTTCACCCCTCCACTTT
CDR3: CASAWGGERSPLHF

J: TRBJ2-1
D: -
size: many
V: TRBV7-9
DNA: TGTGCCAGCAGCTCCCCAGCGGACAATGAGCAGTTCTTC
CDR3: CASSSPADNEQFF

J: TRBJ2-7
D: TRBD2
size: -
V: TRBV19
DNA: TGTGCCAGTAGACCCCGGGGGGCCTACGAGCAGTACTTC
CDR3: CASRPRGAYEQYF

J: TRBJ2-3
D: -
size: many
V: TRBV4-3
DNA: TGCGCCAGCAGCCAAGGGTGGGCCGGCACAGATACGCAGTATTTT
CDR3: CASSQGWAGTDTQYF

J: TRBJ1-1
D: -
size: many
V: TRBV19
DNA: TGTGCCAGTAGTTCAGGGTCCCTCACTGAAGCTTTCTTT
CDR3: CASSSGSLTEAFF

J: TRBJ2-7
D: TRBD1
size: many
V: TRBV20-1
DNA: TGCAGTGCTAGAGATTTGGCAGGGGGAAACGAGCAGTACTTC
CDR3: CSARDLAGGNEQYF

J: TRBJ2-7
D: TRBD1
size: -
V: TRBV6-2/TRBV6-3
DNA: TGTGCCAGCAGTTACTCGTGGCAGGGGGCCAACGAGCAGTACTTC
CDR3: CASSYSWQGANEQYF

J: TRBJ1-1
D: -
size: many
V: TRBV24-1
DNA: TGTGCCACCAGTGACTCGATGAACACTGAAGCTTTCTTT
CDR3: CATSDSMNTEAFF

J: TRBJ2-4
D: TRBD1
size: many
V: TRBV3-1
DNA: TGTGCCAGCAGCCAAGAGGACGACAGGGAACTAGCCAAAAACATTCAGTACTTC
CDR3: CASSQEDDRELAKNIQYF

J: TRBJ2-1
D: TRBD1
size: -
V: TRBV4-2
DNA: TGTGCCAGCAGCCTCGGGACAGGGCGGCTGGCTAATGAGCAGTTCTTC
CDR3: CASSLGTGRLANEQFF

J: TRBJ2-7
D: -
size: -
V: TRBV5-3
DNA: TGTGCCAGCAGCTCGGCGGACAGAACCTACGAGCAGTACTTC
CDR3: CASSSADRTYEQYF

J: TRBJ2-3
D: -
size: many
V: TRBV7-9
DNA: TGTGCCAGCAGACCGACACTCCGGGACGTTCAAATTCCTAGCACAGATACGCAGTATTTT
CDR3: CASRPTLRDVQIPSTDTQYF

J: TRBJ1-3
D: -
size: -
V: TRBV6-5
DNA: TGTGCCAGCAGTCCCACAGGGCCAGGAAACACCATATATTTT
CDR3: CASSPTGPGNTIYF

J: TRBJ2-3
D: TRBD2
size: many
V: TRBV28
DNA: TGTGCCAGCAGTTACCCGACTAGCGGGAGCACAGATACGCAGTATTTT
CDR3: CASSYPTSGSTDTQYF

J: TRBJ2-7
D: TRBD2
size: many
V: TRBV29-1
DNA: TGCAGCGTGGCCCTTCGCGGGAGGGCCTTGTACGAGCAGTACTTC
CDR3: CSVALRGRALYEQYF

J: TRBJ2-7
D: TRBD2
size: many
V: TRBV27
DNA: TGTGCCAGCAGTTCGGCTAGCGGGTACGAGCAGTACTTC
CDR3: CASSSASGYEQYF

J: TRBJ1-1
D: -
size: many
V: TRBV21-1
DNA: TGTGCCAGCAGCGAGGGAATAAAGGACAGGGTCTCTGTCCCTCCGTTT
CDR3: CASSEGIKDRVSVPPF

J: TRBJ2-7
D: -
size: many
V: TRBV11-2
DNA: TGTGCCAGCAGCCTCCGGGACGACAGCTCCTACGAGCAGTACTTC
CDR3: CASSLRDDSSYEQYF

J: TRBJ2-1
D: -
size: -
V: TRBV7-6
DNA: TGTGCCAGCAGCTTATATGACAGATACAATGAGCAGTTCTTC
CDR3: CASSLYDRYNEQFF

J: TRBJ2-1
D: TRBD2
size: -
V: TRBV7-6
DNA: TGTGCCAGCAGCCCAAAACCAGGGCGGGGGACCTACAATGAGCAGTTCTTC
CDR3: CASSPKPGRGTYNEQFF

J: TRBJ2-5
D: -
size: many
V: TRBV7-9
DNA: TGTGCCAGCAGCGATGGGAAATACCAAGAGACCCAGTACTTC
CDR3: CASSDGKYQETQYF

J: TRBJ1-1
D: -
size: many
V: TRBV13
DNA: TGTGCCAGCAGCTTCACAGGGAGTCGGAACACTGAAGCTTTCTTT
CDR3: CASSFTGSRNTEAFF